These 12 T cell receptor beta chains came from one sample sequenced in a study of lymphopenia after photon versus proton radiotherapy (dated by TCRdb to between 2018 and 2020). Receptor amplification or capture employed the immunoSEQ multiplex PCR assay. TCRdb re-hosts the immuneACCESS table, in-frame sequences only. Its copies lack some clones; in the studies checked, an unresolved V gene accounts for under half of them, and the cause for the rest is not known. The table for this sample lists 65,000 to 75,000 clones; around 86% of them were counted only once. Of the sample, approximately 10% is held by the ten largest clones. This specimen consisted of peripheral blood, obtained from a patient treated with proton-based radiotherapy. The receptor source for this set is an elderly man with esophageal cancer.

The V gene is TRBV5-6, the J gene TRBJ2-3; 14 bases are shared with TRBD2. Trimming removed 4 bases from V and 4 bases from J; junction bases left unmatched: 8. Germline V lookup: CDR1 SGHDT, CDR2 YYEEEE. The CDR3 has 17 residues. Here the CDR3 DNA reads TGTGCCAGCAGCCTTGGGACTAGCGGGAGTATCGCAGATACGCAGTATTTT. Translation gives CASSLGTSGSIADTQYF.

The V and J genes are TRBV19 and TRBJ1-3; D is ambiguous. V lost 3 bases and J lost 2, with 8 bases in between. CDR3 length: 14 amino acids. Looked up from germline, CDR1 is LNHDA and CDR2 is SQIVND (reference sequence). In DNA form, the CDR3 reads TGTGCCAGTAGTATCTACGTAGCTGGAAACACCATATATTTT. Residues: CASSIYVAGNTIYF.

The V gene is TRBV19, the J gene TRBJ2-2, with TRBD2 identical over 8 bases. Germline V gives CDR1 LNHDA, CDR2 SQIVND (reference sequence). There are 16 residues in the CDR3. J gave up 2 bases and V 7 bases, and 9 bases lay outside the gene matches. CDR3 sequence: CASTVEAGDNTGELFF. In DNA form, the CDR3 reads TGTGCCAGTACAGTCGAAGCGGGAGATAACACCGGGGAGCTGTTTTTT.

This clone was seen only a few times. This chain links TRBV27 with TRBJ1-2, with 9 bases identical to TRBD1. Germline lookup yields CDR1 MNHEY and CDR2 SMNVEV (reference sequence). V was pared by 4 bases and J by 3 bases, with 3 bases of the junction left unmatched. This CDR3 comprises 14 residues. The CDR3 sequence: CASSSGTGHYGYTF. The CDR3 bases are TGTGCCAGCAGTTCTGGGACAGGGCACTATGGCTACACCTTC.

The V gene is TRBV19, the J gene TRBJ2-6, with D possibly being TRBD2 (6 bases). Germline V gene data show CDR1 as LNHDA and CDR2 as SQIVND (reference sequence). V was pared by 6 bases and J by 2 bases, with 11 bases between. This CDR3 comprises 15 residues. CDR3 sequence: CASRVGTPGANVLTF. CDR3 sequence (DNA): TGTGCCAGTAGAGTAGGGACTCCTGGGGCCAACGTCCTGACTTTC.

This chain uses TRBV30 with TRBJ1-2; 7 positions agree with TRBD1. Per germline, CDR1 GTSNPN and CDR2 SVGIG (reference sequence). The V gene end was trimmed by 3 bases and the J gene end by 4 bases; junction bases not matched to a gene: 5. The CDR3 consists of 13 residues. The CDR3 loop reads CAWRRGPLYGYTF. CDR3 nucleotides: TGTGCCTGGAGAAGGGGGCCCCTCTATGGCTACACCTTC.

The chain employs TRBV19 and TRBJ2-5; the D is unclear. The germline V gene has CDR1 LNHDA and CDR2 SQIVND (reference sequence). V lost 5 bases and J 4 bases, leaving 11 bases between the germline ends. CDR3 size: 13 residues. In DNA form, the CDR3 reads TGTGCCAGTAGTGAGAGATACGGAGAGACCCAGTACTTC. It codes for CASSERYGETQYF.

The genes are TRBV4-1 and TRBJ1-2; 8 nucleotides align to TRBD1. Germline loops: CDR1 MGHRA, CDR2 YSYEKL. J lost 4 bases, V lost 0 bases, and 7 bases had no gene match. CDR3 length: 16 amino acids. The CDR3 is CASSQEITGGIYGYTF. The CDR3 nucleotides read TGCGCCAGCAGCCAAGAAATAACAGGGGGGATCTATGGCTACACCTTC.

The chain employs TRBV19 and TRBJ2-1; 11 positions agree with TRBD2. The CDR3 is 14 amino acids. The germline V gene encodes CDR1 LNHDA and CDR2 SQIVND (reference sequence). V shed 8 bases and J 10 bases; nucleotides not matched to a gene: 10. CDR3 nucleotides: TGTGCCAGTGCTTGGCTAGCGGGGGGCGGGGAGCAGTTCTTC. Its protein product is CASAWLAGGGEQFF.

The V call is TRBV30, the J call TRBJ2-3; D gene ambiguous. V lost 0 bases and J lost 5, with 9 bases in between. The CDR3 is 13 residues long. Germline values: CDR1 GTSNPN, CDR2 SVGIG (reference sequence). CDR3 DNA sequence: TGTGCCTGGAGTGTAGGATTCGGAGATACGCAGTATTTT. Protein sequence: CAWSVGFGDTQYF.

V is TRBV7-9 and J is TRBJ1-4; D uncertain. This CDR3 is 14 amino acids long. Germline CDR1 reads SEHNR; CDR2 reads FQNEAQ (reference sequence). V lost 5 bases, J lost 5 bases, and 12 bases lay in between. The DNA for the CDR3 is TGTGCCAGCAGCAATCCAGGAGCGAATGAAAAACTGTTTTTT. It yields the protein CASSNPGANEKLFF.

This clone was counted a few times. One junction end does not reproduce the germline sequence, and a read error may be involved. The CDR3 DNA sequence: TGTGCCAGCAGCTTAGGGGCAGTCGAACGCGAGCAATACTTC. Translation gives CASSLGAVEREQYF. This rearrangement joins TRBV7-9 to TRBJ2-7; D ambiguous. This CDR3 has 14 amino acids. Germline CDR1 is SEHNR and CDR2 is FQNEAQ (reference sequence).